Below are 24 T cell receptor beta chains sequenced from a single sample in a study of blood T cell repertoires in COVID-19. Clones were read by immunoSEQ multiplex PCR, and TCRdb kept only the in-frame ones, dropping some. The sample has more than 150,000 clones, around 80% seen once. Sequenced material: PBMCs or T cells enriched from blood (not recorded which). These receptors all come from a woman aged 55-70 years who had recovered from COVID-19.

The rearrangement uses TRBV28 and TRBJ1-3; TRBD1 matches at 10 bases. The CDR3 totals 16 residues. Germline values: CDR1 MDHEN, CDR2 SYDVKM. V was clipped by 3 bases and J by 3 bases; unmatched bases: 5. The CDR3 spells CASSFMTGGVGNTIYF. The CDR3 DNA is TGTGCCAGCAGTTTTATGACAGGGGGCGTTGGAAACACCATATATTTT.

The chain links TRBV19 to TRBJ1-5; no clear D gene. Trimming stripped 5 bases from V and 0 bases from J, with 14 bases between. The germline gives CDR1 LNHDA, CDR2 SQIVND (reference sequence). This CDR3 is built from 16 residues. The CDR3 loop reads CASSRQRRYSNQPQHF. In DNA, the CDR3 is TGTGCCAGTAGTCGTCAGCGTCGATATAGCAATCAGCCCCAGCATTTT.

This chain uses TRBV11-3 with TRBJ2-1; 15 bases line up with TRBD2. Germline V gene sequence: CDR1 SGHNT, CDR2 YENEEA. V shed 3 bases, J shed 6 bases, and the junction held 6 bases outside the gene matches. CDR3 length: 17 amino acids. CDR3 sequence reads: CASSLEGLAGGANEQFF. CDR3 nucleotide sequence: TGTGCCAGCAGCTTGGAAGGACTAGCGGGAGGGGCCAATGAGCAGTTCTTC.

The chain links TRBV5-1 to TRBJ2-1, with 7 bases aligning to TRBD1. Germline values: CDR1 SGHRS, CDR2 YFSETQ. V shed 0 bases and J 6 bases; nucleotides not matched to a gene: 12. The CDR3 consists of 17 residues. CDR3 loop: CASSLDQGEGLGNEQFF. The CDR3 DNA sequence: TGCGCCAGCAGCTTGGACCAGGGGGAAGGTTTGGGCAATGAGCAGTTCTTC.

J is TRBJ1-3 and V is TRBV4-1; TRBD1 might be the D (6 bases). V was shortened by 8 bases and J by 0 bases, with 8 bases between the two germline ends. The CDR3 extends over 13 amino acids. CDR1 MGHRA and CDR2 YSYEKL come from the germline V gene. CDR3 coding DNA: TGCGCCAGCGGACAGCGCTCTGGAAACACCATATATTTT. Protein: CASGQRSGNTIYF.

This clone was detected only once. V usage is TRBV28 and J usage is TRBJ2-7; D may be TRBD1 (6 bases). The CDR3 is made up of 15 amino acids. In germline, CDR1 is MDHEN, CDR2 SYDVKM. Trimming stripped 2 bases from V and 7 bases from J, with 18 bases between. CDR3 loop: CASSLHGGPVGEQYF. The CDR3, as DNA: TGTGCCAGCAGTTTACATGGGGGCCCCGTAGGGGAGCAGTACTTC.

The chain has TRBV2 and TRBJ1-6; possibly TRBD1 for D (5 bases). Germline assignment: CDR1 SNHLY and CDR2 FYNNEI. CDR3 length: 15 amino acids. V lost 7 bases and J lost 10, with 20 bases in between. CDR3: CASTGQGGIQSPLHF. CDR3 sequence (DNA): TGTGCCAGCACTGGGCAGGGAGGAATACAATCACCCCTCCACTTT.

This rearrangement joins TRBV19 to TRBJ1-4, with 7 positions matching TRBD1. V shed 1 base, J shed 3 bases, and the junction held 8 bases outside the gene matches. The CDR3 extends over 17 amino acids. The germline V gene encodes CDR1 LNHDA and CDR2 SQIVND (reference sequence). The CDR3, as DNA: TGTGCCAGTAGTATAGTCGGAGGGGGCACTGCTAATGAAAAACTGTTTTTT. It codes for CASSIVGGGTANEKLFF.

The J gene is TRBJ2-2, the V gene TRBV3-1 (or the pseudogene TRBV3-2); D perhaps matches TRBD2 (5 bases). The CDR3 loop spans 12 amino acids. Trimming removed 2 bases from V and 8 bases from J, with 6 bases in between. CDR1 is LGHDT, CDR2 YNNKEL, per germline (reference sequence). CDR3: CASSQQRGELFF. CDR3 DNA: TGTGCCAGCAGCCAACAGCGGGGGGAGCTGTTTTTT.

The chain couples TRBV2 to TRBJ2-7; 7 nucleotides line up with TRBD1. The germline gives CDR1 SNHLY, CDR2 FYNNEI. Trimming took 4 bases from V and 5 from J; bases not matched to a gene: 8. The CDR3 runs 14 residues. The CDR3 sequence: CASSGDSRTDEQYF. The CDR3 region has the DNA TGTGCCAGCAGTGGGGACAGCCGGACGGACGAGCAGTACTTC.

This rearrangement joins TRBV6-4 to TRBJ1-1; D unresolved. Germline V gene sequence: CDR1 MRHNA, CDR2 SNTAGT. Between the trimmed V and J ends, which lost 0 bases and 5 bases, there was a span of 13 bases. This CDR3 spans 15 amino acids. The CDR3 sequence is CASSDSSAGRTEAFF. As DNA, the CDR3 is TGTGCCAGCAGTGACTCGTCTGCGGGTAGGACTGAAGCTTTCTTT.

The chain combines TRBV30 with TRBJ1-1; TRBD1 might be the D (6 bases). Per the germline V gene, CDR1 is GTSNPN and CDR2 is SVGIG (reference sequence). V was clipped by 5 bases and J by 2 bases, with 15 bases between them. The CDR3 covers 14 residues. CDR3 protein: CAWARGFTNTEAFF. CDR3 nucleotides: TGTGCCTGGGCGAGGGGGTTCACTAACACTGAAGCTTTCTTT. The complete variable domain, with remaining parts taken from reference TRBV30 and TRBJ1-1, reads SQTIHQWPATLVQPVGSPLSLECTVEGTSNPNLYWYRQAAGRGLQLLFYSVGIGQISSEVPQNLSASRPQDRQFILSSKKLLLSDSGFYLCAWARGFTNTEAFFGQGTRLTVV.

The chain has TRBV7-2 and TRBJ1-1; D uncertain. The length of the CDR3 is 13 residues. The germline V gene encodes CDR1 SGHTA and CDR2 FQGNSA. The germline V and J ends were trimmed by 6 bases and 5 bases, with 13 bases remaining between them. CDR3 DNA: TGTGCCAGCAGGTCTCTACAGTTAACTGAAGCTTTCTTT. Translated: CASRSLQLTEAFF.

In this sample, this clone turned up once. The gene calls are TRBV5-1 and TRBJ1-6; 7 bases are a match to TRBD1. J was trimmed by 10 bases and V by 4 bases; bases with no gene match: 11. Germline V gives CDR1 SGHRS, CDR2 YFSETQ. The CDR3 loop spans 15 amino acids. CDR3 bases: TGCGCCAGCAGCACCGGACAGGAGAGTCACTCACCCCTCCACTTT. Its protein is CASSTGQESHSPLHF.

The V and J genes are TRBV27 and TRBJ1-2; 7 bases are shared with TRBD1. V shed 3 bases and J 11 bases; nucleotides not matched to a gene: 9. The CDR3 consists of 13 residues. Germline V gene lookup returns CDR1 MNHEY and CDR2 SMNVEV (reference sequence). The CDR3 here is CASSFGPGTAYTF. CDR3 sequence (DNA): TGTGCCAGCAGTTTTGGACCGGGGACAGCTTACACCTTC.

The J gene is TRBJ1-4, the V gene TRBV3-1 (or the pseudogene TRBV3-2); D not certain. The CDR3 consists of 12 residues. Trimming pared 1 base from V and 8 bases from J, leaving 5 bases between. Germline V gene sequence: CDR1 LGHDT, CDR2 YNNKEL (reference sequence). CDR3 amino acids: CASSQGREKLFF. Written as DNA, the CDR3 is TGTGCCAGCAGCCAAGGGAGGGAAAAACTGTTTTTT.

The V and J genes are TRBV4-1 and TRBJ2-1; D remains unclear. CDR1 MGHRA and CDR2 YSYEKL come from the germline V gene. The CDR3 loop spans 17 amino acids. V shed 0 bases and J shed 10 bases, with 22 bases lying between them. DNA of the CDR3: TGCGCCAGCAGCCAAGACCCCTCTGGAGATGCTTTGAGGGAGCAGTTCTTC. Translated: CASSQDPSGDALREQFF.

The V call is TRBV4-1, the J call TRBJ1-1; D unresolved. The germline V gene encodes CDR1 MGHRA and CDR2 YSYEKL. The length of the CDR3 is 15 residues. Trimming left V 1 base short and J 5 bases short, with 14 bases between. CDR3 loop: CASSQAATPGTEAFF. Here the CDR3 DNA reads TGCGCCAGCAGCCAAGCAGCCACCCCGGGAACTGAAGCTTTCTTT.

The chain recombines TRBV4-1 with TRBJ1-5; D possibly corresponds to TRBD1 (5 bases). The V gene lost 2 bases and the J gene lost 5 bases, with 19 bases spanning the gap. The length of the CDR3 is 17 residues. Germline CDR1 is MGHRA and CDR2 is YSYEKL. CDR3 amino acids: CASSQFANGHLDQPQHF. CDR3 coding DNA: TGCGCCAGCAGCCAATTTGCAAACGGACACCTGGATCAGCCCCAGCATTTT.

V gene TRBV4-1 combines with J gene TRBJ1-5; possible D gene TRBD1, 6 bases. V was shortened by 0 bases and J by 7 bases, with 13 bases between the two germline ends. This CDR3 has 15 amino acids. Germline V gives CDR1 MGHRA, CDR2 YSYEKL. The CDR3 DNA reads as TGCGCCAGCAGCCAAGATTCGCCAGGGGCGCAGCCCCAGCATTTT. This gives the protein CASSQDSPGAQPQHF.

This chain uses TRBV2 with TRBJ1-5; D unclear. V dropped 3 bases and J dropped 0 bases, with 9 bases sitting between them. Germline V gene lookup returns CDR1 SNHLY and CDR2 FYNNEI. The CDR3 contains 15 residues. CDR3 in amino acids: CASSERVFSNQPQHF. As DNA, the CDR3 is TGTGCCAGCAGTGAGAGGGTTTTTAGCAATCAGCCCCAGCATTTT.

Notes on this clone: The junction does not match germline at one end; this may be a read error. V gene TRBV2 combines with J gene TRBJ1-2; 7 bases fit TRBD1. Per the germline V gene, CDR1 is SNHLY and CDR2 is FYNNEI. This CDR3 region has 13 residues. For the CDR3, the DNA is TGTGCCAGCAGAGAGGAGGGACAGTCCGCTAAACTCTTC. Protein sequence: CASREEGQSAKLF.

This chain uses TRBV19 with TRBJ2-1; TRBD1 agrees at 9 bases. This CDR3 region has 14 residues. Germline CDR1 is LNHDA and CDR2 is SQIVND (reference sequence). Trimming removed 5 bases from V and 6 bases from J; junction bases left unmatched: 5. In DNA, the CDR3 is TGTGCCAGTAGTTGGGACAGGGTAGGCAATGAGCAGTTCTTC. Translating it yields CASSWDRVGNEQFF.

The chain is built from TRBV15 and TRBJ2-7, with D hard to call. The ends were cut back, 1 base at V and 2 bases at J, with 9 bases in the middle. The CDR3 runs to 14 residues. The germline V gene encodes CDR1 LNHNV and CDR2 YYDKDF (reference sequence). In DNA form, the CDR3 reads TGTGCCACCAGCAGAGGCGGCGCGGCCTACGAGCAGTACTTC. It translates to CATSRGGAAYEQYF.